The 18 T cell receptor beta chains reported below all come from one sample, sequenced in a study of Graves' ophthalmopathy and Graves' hyperthyroidism (dated by TCRdb to the late 2010s). The run used an Illumina HiSeq 2000. For repertoire sequencing, the TCR beta CDR3 regions were amplified from RNA transcripts. The first round of RT-PCR was done with HTBI primers and the Qiagen OneStep RT-PCR kit, and was followed by a second round of multiplex PCR, then size selection and purification. Starting from the raw public reads, TCRdb applied fastp trimming at Q25, assembled clones with MiXCR and retained in-frame beta chains. Entries are consolidated by CDR3 protein sequence, retaining the most common genes and DNA. This sample lists fewer than 400,000 distinct CDR3 sequences; about 17% were detected once. Roughly 1.5% of the sample is in the top ten clones. The sequencing input was peripheral blood. These receptors were obtained from a woman between 18 and 29 years old with Graves' ophthalmopathy. Donor details come from another sample of the same person, matched by shared clones.

This clonotype came up many times. This chain uses TRBV7-3 with TRBJ2-7, with 9 positions matching TRBD1. With 5 bases clipped from V and 1 base from J, the junction kept 6 bases outside the gene matches. The V gene's germline CDR1 is SGHTA and CDR2 FQGTGA. This CDR3 is 15 amino acids long. CDR3 sequence reads: CASSVDRGLSYEQYF. CDR3 nucleotide sequence: TGTGCCAGCAGCGTCGACAGGGGGTTGTCCTACGAGCAGTACTTC. The full variable domain, rest sourced from reference TRBV7-3 and TRBJ2-7, is GAGVSQTPSNKVTEKGKYVELRCDPISGHTALYWYRQSLGQGPEFLIYFQGTGAADDSGLPNDRFFAVRPEGSVSTLKIQRTERGDSAVYLCASSVDRGLSYEQYFGPGTRLTVT.

This clonotype occurred many times. This chain uses TRBV28 with TRBJ1-1; the match to TRBD1 covers 7 bases. CDR3 length: 15 amino acids. Germline V gene sequence: CDR1 MDHEN, CDR2 SYDVKM. V lost 5 bases to trimming and J lost 5 bases; unmatched junction nucleotides: 11. The CDR3, as DNA: TGTGCCAGCAGTCCTCAGGGGGTAGCGAGGACTGAAGCTTTCTTT. Amino acids: CASSPQGVARTEAFF.

The rearrangement links TRBV6-2 or TRBV6-3 to TRBJ1-2; tentatively, D is TRBD1 (6 bases). Trimming pared 1 base from V and 2 bases from J, leaving 23 bases between. Germline loops: CDR1 MNHEY, CDR2 SVGEGT. This CDR3 spans 19 amino acids. DNA of the CDR3: TGTGCCAGCAGTTACTTGACCACAGGGACTGGGCCGTCCAACTATGGCTACACCTTC. This encodes CASSYLTTGTGPSNYGYTF.

There are many counts of this clonotype. This chain connects TRBV24-1 to TRBJ2-7; D unresolved. This CDR3 is built from 13 residues. With 7 bases removed from V and 2 bases from J, the gap between germline ends came to 11 bases. Germline values: CDR1 KGHDR, CDR2 SFDVKD. CDR3 loop: CATSRPGAYEQYF. As DNA, the CDR3 is TGTGCCACCAGCCGTCCCGGAGCCTACGAGCAGTACTTC.

Ten or more counts support this clonotype. The chain recombines TRBV9 with TRBJ2-2; tentatively, D is TRBD1 (6 bases). V gave up 4 bases and J gave up 2 bases, with 18 bases separating them. Germline V gene data show CDR1 as SGDLS and CDR2 as YYNGEE. There are 17 residues in the CDR3. CDR3 sequence reads: CASSFQIGTTNTGELFF. The DNA for the CDR3 is TGTGCCAGCAGCTTTCAAATCGGGACAACAAACACCGGGGAGCTGTTTTTT.

The chain combines TRBV6-1 with TRBJ2-7; 11 positions match TRBD2. V gave up 7 bases and J gave up 3 bases; unmatched junction bases: 8. The CDR3 extends over 15 amino acids. The germline V gene has CDR1 MNHNS and CDR2 SASEGT. Here the CDR3 reads CASNQILAGGYEQYF. CDR3 bases: TGTGCCAGCAACCAAATCCTAGCGGGAGGCTACGAGCAGTACTTC.

This clonotype showed up many times. The chain carries TRBV10-3 and TRBJ2-3; the match to TRBD2 covers 7 bases. The germline CDR1 and CDR2 sequences are ENHRY and SYGVKD. V gave up 11 bases and J gave up 6 bases; unmatched junction bases: 14. The CDR3 has 14 residues. In DNA form, the CDR3 reads TGTGCCGGACATCGGGGAGGGGTTGGTGATACGCAGTATTTT. Encoded protein: CAGHRGGVGDTQYF.

This clonotype came up many times. This sequence joins TRBV10-3 and TRBJ1-5, with 9 bases aligning to TRBD1. The CDR3 runs 14 residues. Germline V lookup: CDR1 ENHRY, CDR2 SYGVKD. V lost 8 bases and J lost 3; bases outside the gene matches: 5. CDR3 DNA sequence: TGTGCCATCTCTGGACAGGGGAACAATCAGCCCCAGCATTTT. This encodes CAISGQGNNQPQHF.

This clonotype showed up many times. The chain links TRBV15 to TRBJ2-7, with 8 nucleotides matching TRBD1. V was pared by 1 base and J by 6 bases, with 5 bases of the junction left unmatched. The CDR3 sequence is 14 residues long. Germline CDR1 reads LNHNV; CDR2 reads YYDKDF (reference sequence). The CDR3 DNA is TGTGCCACCAGCAGAGCGGGACAGGCGGGCGAGCAGTACTTC. This codes for CATSRAGQAGEQYF.

This clonotype was seen repeatedly, ten times or more. Since a much larger clone is just one base distant, this may be a read error. The chain carries TRBV6-2 or TRBV6-3 and TRBJ1-1; 8 bases line up with TRBD1. CDR1 and CDR2 (germline): MNHEY, SVGEGT. The CDR3 runs 14 residues. CDR3 sequence: CANSYSQGATEAFF. The CDR3 DNA is TGTGCCAACAGTTACAGTCAGGGGGCCACTGAAGCTTTCTTT.

This clonotype was counted ten times or more. The CDR3 coding sequence is TGTGCCAGCAGCTTCTTTGACAGGGCGGTCGCTGAAGCTTTCTTT. Translated, it gives CASSFFDRAVAEAFF. This rearrangement joins TRBV5-6 to TRBJ1-1; 7 nucleotides match TRBD1. With 2 bases clipped from V and 6 bases from J, the junction kept 10 bases outside the gene matches. Germline lookup yields CDR1 SGHDT and CDR2 YYEEEE. This CDR3 is 15 amino acids long.

This clonotype was counted at least ten times. This chain connects TRBV18 to TRBJ2-7, with 10 bases aligning to TRBD1. This CDR3 spans 14 amino acids. J was trimmed by 1 base and V by 8 bases; bases with no gene match: 5. The V gene's germline CDR1 is KGHSH and CDR2 LQKENI. The CDR3 here is CASSPGQGSYEQYF. Here the CDR3 DNA reads TGTGCCAGCAGTCCGGGACAGGGGTCCTACGAGCAGTACTTC.

This clonotype was found many times. This chain links TRBV6-5 with TRBJ1-1; D call uncertain. Trimming took off 0 bases at V and 1 base at J, with 6 bases between the two ends. CDR1 is MNHEY and CDR2 is SVGAGI in the germline V gene. The CDR3 has 14 amino acids. The CDR3 DNA follows: TGTGCCAGCAGTTACTCGGGCAGGAACACTGAAGCTTTCTTT. Translating it yields CASSYSGRNTEAFF.

This clonotype showed up many times. V is TRBV7-9 and J is TRBJ2-5; D is tentatively TRBD1 or TRBD2 (5 bases each). This CDR3 region has 14 residues. Germline loops: CDR1 SEHNR, CDR2 FQNEAQ (reference sequence). The V end was cut by 5 bases, the J end by 3 bases, with 13 bases between. The DNA for the CDR3 is TGTGCCAGCAGCAGGGACCTTGTAGAAGAGACCCAGTACTTC. This gives the protein CASSRDLVEETQYF.

In this sample, this clonotype turned up many times. The chain couples TRBV6-4 to TRBJ1-1; no definite D call. V lost 10 bases and J lost 0, with 12 bases in between. There are 13 residues in the CDR3. Germline V gene lookup returns CDR1 MRHNA and CDR2 SNTAGT. As DNA, the CDR3 is TGTGCCACCCGACAAGGGTTGAACACTGAAGCTTTCTTT. It encodes CATRQGLNTEAFF.

This clonotype was counted at least ten times. The genes are TRBV30 and TRBJ1-6, with TRBD1 as a possible D gene (5 bases). Germline-derived CDR1 and CDR2 are GTSNPN and SVGIG (reference sequence). CDR3 length equals 14 residues. V gave up 1 base and J gave up 4 bases, with 8 bases separating them. CDR3 sequence reads: CAWSGDAYNSPLHF. The CDR3 DNA sequence: TGTGCCTGGAGTGGGGACGCATATAATTCACCCCTCCACTTT.

This clonotype was seen many times. The chain combines TRBV28 with TRBJ1-5; D call uncertain. The germline CDR1 and CDR2 sequences are MDHEN and SYDVKM. The CDR3 runs to 12 residues. Trimming pared 5 bases from V and 6 bases from J, leaving 8 bases between. CDR3 amino acids: CASSLGSQPQHF. CDR3 DNA sequence: TGTGCCAGCAGTCTGGGGTCTCAGCCCCAGCATTTT.

This clonotype appeared many times. The chain is built from TRBV28 and TRBJ2-7; 11 positions agree with TRBD2. This CDR3 has 15 amino acids. With V trimmed by 5 bases and J by 3 bases, 6 bases remained unmatched. CDR1 and CDR2 from the germline V gene are MDHEN and SYDVKM. The CDR3 DNA reads as TGTGCCAGCAGTACCCATAGCGGGAGGGACTACGAGCAGTACTTC. Amino acids: CASSTHSGRDYEQYF.